Listed below are T cell receptor beta chains from one sample, sequenced in a study of blood T cell repertoires in COVID-19. Here immunoSEQ multiplex PCR was the method, and the copy in TCRdb shows in-frame clones only, minus some. The table lists 150,000 to 200,000 clones, approximately 83% of them singletons. The sequencing sample was made of peripheral blood. Source of these receptors: a man in his fifties or sixties with acute or convalescent COVID-19. Both conserved end residues are part of each CDR3. Fields, in order: clone size, D gene, J gene, V gene, CDR3 protein, CDR3 DNA. A D gene is named only where the DNA matches it firmly. Only some rows state a clone size, as once, few, many or a class for expanded clones.

size: once; D: -; J: TRBJ1-1; V: TRBV7-2; CDR3: CASSLVVLTEAFF; DNA: TGTGCCAGCAGCTTAGTCGTGTTGACTGAAGCTTTCTTT
size: -; D: -; J: TRBJ2-5; V: TRBV28; CDR3: CASSSRETQYF; DNA: TGTGCCAGCAGTTCCCGGGAGACCCAGTACTTC
size: few; D: -; J: TRBJ1-5; V: TRBV27; CDR3: CANSSHRVPHQPQHF; DNA: TGTGCCAACTCCTCCCACCGGGTTCCCCATCAGCCCCAGCATTTT
size: -; D: -; J: TRBJ2-7; V: TRBV10-3; CDR3: CAISEAGSYEQYF; DNA: TGTGCCATCAGTGAGGCCGGGTCCTACGAGCAGTACTTC
size: -; D: TRBD1; J: TRBJ1-5; V: TRBV7-2; CDR3: CASSLQGANQPQHF; DNA: TGTGCCAGCAGCTTACAGGGGGCGAATCAGCCCCAGCATTTT
size: once; D: TRBD1; J: TRBJ2-7; V: TRBV6-5; CDR3: CASSEGTGYYEQYF; DNA: TGTGCCAGCAGCGAGGGGACAGGGTACTACGAGCAGTACTTC
size: -; D: -; J: TRBJ2-1; V: TRBV27; CDR3: CATFPGEVTGEQFF; DNA: TGTGCCACCTTCCCGGGGGAGGTTACGGGTGAGCAGTTCTTC
size: -; D: TRBD2; J: TRBJ2-1; V: TRBV5-4; CDR3: CASSRAGDSYNEQFF; DNA: TGTGCCAGCAGCCGAGCGGGAGACAGCTACAATGAGCAGTTCTTC
size: -; D: TRBD1; J: TRBJ2-7; V: TRBV5-4; CDR3: CASSSTGGPYEQYF; DNA: TGTGCCAGCAGCTCGACAGGGGGCCCCTACGAGCAGTACTTC
size: -; D: -; J: TRBJ2-1; V: TRBV7-9; CDR3: CASSLTRQAREQFF; DNA: TGTGCCAGCAGCTTAACGAGACAGGCCAGGGAGCAGTTCTTC
size: -; D: -; J: TRBJ2-7; V: TRBV7-8; CDR3: CASSKSSVVFEQYF; DNA: TGTGCCAGCAGCAAATCTAGCGTAGTCTTCGAGCAGTACTTC
size: -; D: TRBD2; J: TRBJ2-1; V: TRBV4-2; CDR3: CASSQDLASGRANPYNEQFF; DNA: TGTGCCAGCAGCCAAGATCTGGCTAGCGGGAGGGCCAATCCCTACAATGAGCAGTTCTTC
size: -; D: -; J: TRBJ1-2; V: TRBV7-8; CDR3: CASYRRGQSRGKVGYGYTF; DNA: TGTGCCAGCTACCGTCGTGGGCAGTCCCGGGGGAAGGTAGGGTATGGCTACACCTTC
size: -; D: TRBD1; J: TRBJ2-5; V: TRBV9; CDR3: CASSVVGTGAGETQYF; DNA: TGTGCCAGCAGCGTAGTTGGGACAGGGGCAGGAGAGACCCAGTACTTC
size: -; D: TRBD2; J: TRBJ2-7; V: TRBV19; CDR3: CASSHLAGGRSYEQYF; DNA: TGTGCCAGTAGTCACTTAGCGGGAGGGCGCTCCTACGAGCAGTACTTC
size: -; D: -; J: TRBJ2-2; V: TRBV5-1; CDR3: CASSLGAGFYTGELFF; DNA: TGCGCCAGCAGCTTGGGGGCAGGTTTCTACACCGGGGAGCTGTTTTTT
size: -; D: TRBD1; J: TRBJ1-1; V: TRBV7-9; CDR3: CASSHRTGGAGEAFF; DNA: TGTGCCAGCAGCCACCGGACAGGGGGCGCAGGTGAAGCTTTCTTT
size: -; D: TRBD2; J: TRBJ2-2; V: TRBV28; CDR3: CASSKAASGRTGELFF; DNA: TGTGCCAGCAGTAAGGCGGCTAGCGGACGCACCGGGGAGCTGTTTTTT
size: -; D: TRBD1; J: TRBJ2-5; V: TRBV4-3; CDR3: CASNLSRTGGEETQYF; DNA: TGCGCCAGCAACTTGAGCAGGACAGGGGGAGAGGAGACCCAGTACTTC
size: -; D: TRBD1; J: TRBJ1-6; V: TRBV5-1; CDR3: CASSLDRGHNSPLHF; DNA: TGCGCCAGCAGCTTGGACAGGGGACATAATTCACCCCTCCACTTT
size: -; D: TRBD1; J: TRBJ2-7; V: TRBV3-1/TRBV3-2; CDR3: CASSNRDSQQYF; DNA: TGTGCCAGCAGCAACAGGGACAGCCAGCAGTACTTC
size: -; D: TRBD2; J: TRBJ2-1; V: TRBV11-2; CDR3: CASSLGLANSYNEQFF; DNA: TGTGCCAGCAGCTTAGGACTAGCAAACTCCTACAATGAGCAGTTCTTC
size: -; D: TRBD1; J: TRBJ1-1; V: TRBV11-2; CDR3: CASSFPGQGTEAFF; DNA: TGTGCCAGCAGCTTTCCAGGACAGGGAACTGAAGCTTTCTTT
size: -; D: -; J: TRBJ2-7; V: TRBV18; CDR3: CASSHPTLKKYEQYF; DNA: TGTGCCAGCTCACACCCTACGCTCAAGAAATACGAGCAGTACTTC
size: -; D: -; J: TRBJ2-1; V: TRBV3-1/TRBV3-2; CDR3: CASSQDLVAHEQFF; DNA: TGTGCCAGCAGCCAAGATTTGGTAGCCCATGAGCAGTTCTTC
size: -; D: -; J: TRBJ2-1; V: TRBV19; CDR3: CASNPGVLRGYNEQFF; DNA: TGTGCCAGTAACCCAGGAGTCCTTAGGGGGTACAATGAGCAGTTCTTC
size: -; D: TRBD2; J: TRBJ2-7; V: TRBV27; CDR3: CASSFGLAGGKEQYF; DNA: TGTGCCAGCAGTTTTGGACTAGCGGGAGGTAAAGAGCAGTACTTC
size: once; D: -; J: TRBJ1-4; V: TRBV2; CDR3: CASSGQINEKLFF; DNA: TGTGCCAGCAGTGGACAGATCAATGAAAAACTGTTTTTT
size: -; D: -; J: TRBJ2-1; V: TRBV29-1; CDR3: CSVAGHRNGDEQFF; DNA: TGCAGCGTTGCGGGACATAGGAACGGGGATGAGCAGTTCTTC
size: -; D: TRBD1; J: TRBJ1-1; V: TRBV28; CDR3: CASSRRTGRWTEAFF; DNA: TGTGCCAGCAGTAGGAGGACAGGACGTTGGACTGAAGCTTTCTTT
size: -; D: TRBD1; J: TRBJ2-2; V: TRBV27; CDR3: CASTQRQGARELFF; DNA: TGTGCCAGTACTCAACGACAGGGGGCGCGGGAGCTGTTTTTT
size: once; D: TRBD1; J: TRBJ1-4; V: TRBV18; CDR3: CASSRQTGGASTNEKLFF; DNA: TGTGCCAGCTCACGGCAGACAGGGGGCGCTTCTACTAATGAAAAACTGTTTTTT
size: -; D: -; J: TRBJ2-5; V: TRBV6-2/TRBV6-3; CDR3: CASSPTWREETQYF; DNA: TGTGCCAGCAGCCCCACCTGGCGGGAAGAGACCCAGTACTTC
size: few; D: -; J: TRBJ1-5; V: TRBV27; CDR3: CASSFRGGNQPQHF; DNA: TGTGCCAGCAGTTTCAGGGGTGGCAATCAGCCCCAGCATTTT
size: -; D: TRBD2; J: TRBJ2-7; V: TRBV28; CDR3: CASSFGRLAGEQYF; DNA: TGTGCCAGCAGTTTTGGTCGACTAGCGGGCGAGCAGTACTTC
size: -; D: -; J: TRBJ1-5; V: TRBV4-1; CDR3: CASSQDRGSNQPQHF; DNA: TGCGCCAGCAGCCAAGATCGAGGGAGCAATCAGCCCCAGCATTTT
size: -; D: -; J: TRBJ2-7; V: TRBV11-3; CDR3: CASSLLFGQSYEQYF; DNA: TGTGCCAGCAGCTTACTTTTCGGACAGTCCTACGAGCAGTACTTC
size: few; D: TRBD2; J: TRBJ2-3; V: TRBV6-5; CDR3: CASSFGSGGGNTQYF; DNA: TGTGCCAGCAGTTTCGGTTCGGGAGGTGGAAATACGCAGTATTTT
size: -; D: TRBD1; J: TRBJ1-2; V: TRBV19; CDR3: CATSDRGKYGYGYTF; DNA: TGTGCCACCTCGGACAGGGGAAAATATGGTTATGGCTACACCTTC
size: -; D: -; J: TRBJ1-6; V: TRBV28; CDR3: CASSFTYSPLHF; DNA: TGTGCCAGCAGTTTCACTTATTCACCCCTCCACTTT
size: -; D: -; J: TRBJ2-1; V: TRBV5-4; CDR3: CASSKPPGLQPEQFF; DNA: TGTGCCAGCAGTAAGCCGCCGGGACTCCAACCGGAGCAGTTCTTC
size: few; D: TRBD1; J: TRBJ1-4; V: TRBV5-1; CDR3: CASSLAYRGSTNEKLFF; DNA: TGCGCCAGCAGCTTGGCATACAGGGGGTCAACTAATGAAAAACTGTTTTTT
size: few; D: TRBD2; J: TRBJ2-1; V: TRBV6-2/TRBV6-3; CDR3: CASSYWGTILISGRDGDEQFF; DNA: TGTGCCAGCAGTTACTGGGGGACGATACTGATTAGCGGGAGGGATGGAGATGAGCAGTTCTTC
size: -; D: TRBD1; J: TRBJ2-3; V: TRBV3-1/TRBV3-2; CDR3: CASRPQGMGTDTQYF; DNA: TGTGCCAGCAGGCCACAGGGGATGGGCACAGATACGCAGTATTTT
size: -; D: -; J: TRBJ2-7; V: TRBV2; CDR3: CASSYGQRGEQYF; DNA: TGTGCCAGCAGTTACGGACAGCGAGGGGAGCAGTACTTC
size: -; D: TRBD2; J: TRBJ2-2; V: TRBV14; CDR3: CASSQDRGRITGELFF; DNA: TGTGCCAGCAGCCAAGATCGCGGGAGGATCACCGGGGAGCTGTTTTTT
size: -; D: TRBD2; J: TRBJ2-2; V: TRBV7-3; CDR3: CASSLRPGLAGGPLGTGELFF; DNA: TGTGCCAGCAGCTTAAGACCCGGACTAGCGGGAGGCCCATTAGGGACCGGGGAGCTGTTTTTT
size: -; D: TRBD1; J: TRBJ1-5; V: TRBV10-3; CDR3: CAISEYGQGRNQPQHF; DNA: TGTGCCATCAGTGAGTACGGACAGGGCCGAAATCAGCCCCAGCATTTT
size: -; D: -; J: TRBJ2-1; V: TRBV6-5; CDR3: CASGRDNYNEQFF; DNA: TGTGCCAGCGGCCGGGACAACTACAATGAGCAGTTCTTC
size: few; D: -; J: TRBJ2-2; V: TRBV6-2/TRBV6-3; CDR3: CASSSYTGELFF; DNA: TGTGCCAGCAGTTCTTACACCGGGGAGCTGTTTTTT
size: -; D: TRBD1; J: TRBJ2-2; V: TRBV14; CDR3: CASSSLGQGATGELFF; DNA: TGTGCCAGCAGCTCACTCGGACAGGGGGCAACCGGGGAGCTGTTTTTT
size: few; D: -; J: TRBJ2-2; V: TRBV27; CDR3: CASSLLLGGIDTGELFF; DNA: TGTGCCAGCAGTTTACTTCTCGGAGGGATCGACACCGGGGAGCTGTTTTTT
size: -; D: TRBD1; J: TRBJ2-3; V: TRBV9; CDR3: CASSVGQGSFDTQYF; DNA: TGTGCCAGCAGCGTAGGACAGGGGAGTTTTGATACGCAGTATTTT
size: many; D: -; J: TRBJ1-5; V: TRBV2; CDR3: CASSAWENQPQHF; DNA: TGTGCCAGCAGTGCTTGGGAGAATCAGCCCCAGCATTTT
size: -; D: -; J: TRBJ2-7; V: TRBV15; CDR3: CATSRGDSRYEQYF; DNA: TGTGCCACCAGCAGAGGTGACAGCAGATACGAGCAGTACTTC